The present T cell receptor beta chain was sequenced within a study of blood T cell repertoires in COVID-19. Study summary: Sites in the United States, Italy and Spain provided acute and convalescent COVID-19 samples. T cells, B-cell-depleted T cells, or PBMCs provided the cDNA or gDNA that served as material.

In the authors' methods: It was from reference gene primer amplification that nucleated cell counts were estimated. Using immunoSEQ multiplex PCR, the repertoire was profiled, and TCRdb retains in-frame clones only, with some absent. V, J and clone size are those of that table, while D and trimming were read from the DNA. The top ten hold approximately 10% of the sample, which has some 220,000 clones, 84% seen once. Sequencing used peripheral blood. The source is a man over 45 with active or convalescent COVID-19.

For the CDR3, the DNA is TGTGCCAGCAGCTTGGATCCAGGTTCCTACGAGCAGTACTTC. Protein: CASSLDPGSYEQYF. The gene calls are TRBV5-4 and TRBJ2-7, with unresolved D. Trimming cost V 0 bases and J 1 base, with 8 bases left between them. This CDR3 spans 14 amino acids. Germline CDR1 reads SGHNT; CDR2 reads YYREEE (reference sequence).